These 5 T cell receptor beta chains originate from one sample sequenced in a study of control samples from healthy donors and cancer patients. Here immunoSEQ multiplex PCR was the method, and the copy in TCRdb shows in-frame clones only, minus some. The sample contains over 150,000 clones, 90% to 95% of which appear only once. Material for sequencing was blood. The receptors shown here come from a man aged 40-55 years in good health.

The rearrangement uses TRBV5-4 and TRBJ1-2, with no clear D. The CDR3 loop spans 13 amino acids. Germline CDR1 is SGHNT and CDR2 is YYREEE (reference sequence). The V end was cut by 5 bases, the J end by 0 bases, with 8 bases between. The CDR3 protein is CASSSNTNYGYTF. DNA of the CDR3: TGTGCCAGCAGTTCCAATACTAACTATGGCTACACCTTC.

This clone is a singleton in its sample. The chain combines TRBV18 with TRBJ1-1; possibly TRBD1 for D (5 bases). V lost 3 bases and J 1 base, leaving 15 bases between the germline ends. In germline, CDR1 is KGHSH, CDR2 LQKENI. The CDR3 is made up of 16 amino acids. CDR3 residues: CASSPEGWVGNTEAFF. CDR3 coding DNA: TGTGCCAGCTCACCCGAGGGGTGGGTTGGGAACACTGAAGCTTTCTTT.

CDR3 coding DNA: TGTGCCAGCAGAGGGACAGGGGCCTACAATGAGCAGTTCTTC. It encodes CASRGTGAYNEQFF. V and J are TRBV2 and TRBJ2-1; 10 nucleotides agree with TRBD1. The ends lost 6 bases at V and 2 bases at J; junction bases unmatched: 1. Germline values: CDR1 SNHLY, CDR2 FYNNEI. The length of the CDR3 is 14 residues. Combining the CDR3 with reference TRBV2 and TRBJ2-1 gives the whole variable domain EPEVTQTPSHQVTQMGQEVILRCVPISNHLYFYWYRQILGQKVEFLVSFYNNEISEKSEIFDDQFSVERPDGSNFTLKIRSTKLEDSAMYFCASRGTGAYNEQFFGPGTRLTVL.

This chain connects TRBV4-3 to TRBJ2-6; D remains unclear. This CDR3 comprises 17 residues. The germline V gene has CDR1 LGHNA and CDR2 YSLEER. Between the trimmed V and J ends, which lost 0 bases and 1 base, there was a span of 10 bases. CDR3 protein: CASSQDMGSSGANVLTF. In nucleotides, the CDR3 is TGCGCCAGCAGCCAAGATATGGGGTCATCTGGGGCCAACGTCCTGACTTTC.

The chain joins TRBV2 to TRBJ2-7, with D perhaps assigned TRBD1 or TRBD2 (6 bases each). Germline CDR1 SNHLY, CDR2 FYNNEI. The CDR3 is made up of 12 amino acids. V shed 6 bases and J shed 7 bases, with 13 bases lying between them. The CDR3 reads CASRGGPREQYF. DNA for the CDR3: TGTGCCAGCAGAGGGGGGCCCCGTGAGCAGTACTTC.